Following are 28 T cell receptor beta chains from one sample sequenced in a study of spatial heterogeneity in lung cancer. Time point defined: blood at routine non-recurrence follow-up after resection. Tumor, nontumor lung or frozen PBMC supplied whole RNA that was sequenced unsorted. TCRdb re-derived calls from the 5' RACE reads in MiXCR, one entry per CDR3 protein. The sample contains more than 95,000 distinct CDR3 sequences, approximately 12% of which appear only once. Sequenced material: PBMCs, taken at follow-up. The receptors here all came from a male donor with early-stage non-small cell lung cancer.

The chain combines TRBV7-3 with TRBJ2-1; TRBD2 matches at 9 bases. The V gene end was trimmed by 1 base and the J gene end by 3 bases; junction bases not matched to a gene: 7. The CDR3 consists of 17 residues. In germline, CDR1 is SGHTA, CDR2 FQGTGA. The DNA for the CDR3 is TGTGCCAGCAGCTTAATAGGTAGCGGGGGCATCTACAATGAGCAGTTCTTC. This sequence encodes CASSLIGSGGIYNEQFF. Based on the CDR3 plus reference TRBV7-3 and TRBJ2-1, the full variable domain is GAGVSQTPSNKVTEKGKYVELRCDPISGHTALYWYRQSLGQGPEFLIYFQGTGAADDSGLPNDRFFAVRPEGSVSTLKIQRTERGDSAVYLCASSLIGSGGIYNEQFFGPGTRLTVL.

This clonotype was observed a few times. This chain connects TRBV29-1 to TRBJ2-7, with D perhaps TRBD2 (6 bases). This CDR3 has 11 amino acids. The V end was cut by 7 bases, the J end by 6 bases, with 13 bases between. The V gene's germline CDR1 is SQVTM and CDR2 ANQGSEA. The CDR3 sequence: CSAVTSVEQYF. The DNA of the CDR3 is TGCAGCGCAGTGACTAGTGTCGAGCAGTACTTC.

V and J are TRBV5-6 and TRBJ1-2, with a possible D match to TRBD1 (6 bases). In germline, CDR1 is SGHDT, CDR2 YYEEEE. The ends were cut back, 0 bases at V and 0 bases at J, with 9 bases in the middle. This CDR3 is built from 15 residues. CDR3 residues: CASSLEGGPNYGYTF. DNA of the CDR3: TGTGCCAGCAGCTTGGAGGGGGGACCTAACTATGGCTACACCTTC.

In DNA form, the CDR3 reads TGTGCCACCAGTGATTCCGGGACAGGGAACAATCAGCCCCAGCATTTT. This gives the protein CATSDSGTGNNQPQHF. The chain has TRBV24-1 and TRBJ1-5; TRBD1 matches 9 bases. The junction had 4 bases not matched to a gene; V was cut back by 2 bases and J by 3 bases. The CDR3 extends over 16 amino acids. Germline CDR1 reads KGHDR; CDR2 reads SFDVKD.

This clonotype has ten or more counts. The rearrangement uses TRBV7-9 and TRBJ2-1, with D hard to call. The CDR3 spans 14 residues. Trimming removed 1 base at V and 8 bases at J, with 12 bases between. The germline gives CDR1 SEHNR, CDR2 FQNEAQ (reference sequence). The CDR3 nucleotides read TGTGCCAGCAGCTTAGAATCCTCACGGGATGAGCAGTTCTTC. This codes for CASSLESSRDEQFF.

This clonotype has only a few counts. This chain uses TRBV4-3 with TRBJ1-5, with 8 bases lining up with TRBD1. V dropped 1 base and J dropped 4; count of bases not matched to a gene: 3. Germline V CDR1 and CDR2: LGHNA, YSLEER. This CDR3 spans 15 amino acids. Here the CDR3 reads CASSQGTGQNQPQHF. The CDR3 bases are TGCGCCAGCAGCCAAGGGACAGGGCAGAATCAGCCCCAGCATTTT.

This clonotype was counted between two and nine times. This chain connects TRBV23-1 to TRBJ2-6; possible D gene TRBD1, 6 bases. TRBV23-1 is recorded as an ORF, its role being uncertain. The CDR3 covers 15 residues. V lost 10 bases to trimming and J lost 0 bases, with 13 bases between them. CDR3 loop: CAIPTGCSGANVLTF. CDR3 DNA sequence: TGCGCCATCCCGACAGGTTGCTCTGGGGCCAACGTCCTGACTTTC.

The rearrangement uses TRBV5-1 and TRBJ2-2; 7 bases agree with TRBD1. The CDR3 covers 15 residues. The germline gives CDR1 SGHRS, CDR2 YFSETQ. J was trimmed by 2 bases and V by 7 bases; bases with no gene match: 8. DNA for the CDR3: TGCGCCAGCGGACAGGACACATTAAACACCGGGGAGCTGTTTTTT. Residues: CASGQDTLNTGELFF.

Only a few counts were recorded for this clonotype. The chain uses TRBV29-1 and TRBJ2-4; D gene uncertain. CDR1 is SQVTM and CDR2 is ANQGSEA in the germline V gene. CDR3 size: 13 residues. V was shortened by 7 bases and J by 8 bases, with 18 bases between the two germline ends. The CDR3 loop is CSATDTRAHIQYF. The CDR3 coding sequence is TGCAGCGCCACCGACACAAGGGCGCACATTCAGTACTTC.

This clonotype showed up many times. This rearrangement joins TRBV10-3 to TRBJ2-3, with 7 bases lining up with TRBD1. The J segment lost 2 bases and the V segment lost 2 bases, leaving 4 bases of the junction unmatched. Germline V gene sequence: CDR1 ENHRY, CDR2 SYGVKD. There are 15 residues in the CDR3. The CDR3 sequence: CAISEDRALTDTQYF. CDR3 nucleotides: TGTGCCATCAGTGAGGACAGGGCACTCACAGATACGCAGTATTTT.

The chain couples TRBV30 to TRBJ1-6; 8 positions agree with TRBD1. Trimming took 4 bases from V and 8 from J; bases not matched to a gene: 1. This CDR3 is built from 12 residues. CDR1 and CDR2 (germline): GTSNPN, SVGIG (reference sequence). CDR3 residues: CAWTGGYSPLHF. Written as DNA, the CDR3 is TGTGCCTGGACAGGGGGCTATTCACCCCTCCACTTT. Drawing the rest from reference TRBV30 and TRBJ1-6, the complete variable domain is SQTIHQWPATLVQPVGSPLSLECTVEGTSNPNLYWYRQAAGRGLQLLFYSVGIGQISSEVPQNLSASRPQDRQFILSSKKLLLSDSGFYLCAWTGGYSPLHFGNGTRLTVT.

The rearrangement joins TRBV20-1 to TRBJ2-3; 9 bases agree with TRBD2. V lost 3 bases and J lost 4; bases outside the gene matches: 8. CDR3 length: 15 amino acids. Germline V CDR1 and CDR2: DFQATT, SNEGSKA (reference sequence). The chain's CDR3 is CSASPKRGVADTQYF. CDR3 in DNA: TGCAGTGCTAGCCCCAAGCGGGGGGTAGCAGATACGCAGTATTTT.

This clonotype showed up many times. CDR3 nucleotides: TGTGCCAGCACCAGACTAGCGGGGCAATACAATGAGCAGTTCTTC. It translates to CASTRLAGQYNEQFF. This chain connects TRBV3-1 to TRBJ2-1; 11 bases are shared with TRBD2. This CDR3 contains 15 residues. The V gene's germline CDR1 is LGHDT and CDR2 YNNKEL (reference sequence). With 7 bases clipped from V and 4 bases from J, the junction kept 6 bases outside the gene matches.

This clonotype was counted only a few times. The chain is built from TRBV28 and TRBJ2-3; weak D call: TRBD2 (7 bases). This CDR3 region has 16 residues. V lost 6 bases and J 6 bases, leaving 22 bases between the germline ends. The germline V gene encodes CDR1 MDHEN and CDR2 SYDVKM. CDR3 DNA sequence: TGTGCCAGCAGGTCCCCATGGGCGGGGGCTTTTGATACGCAGTATTTT. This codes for CASRSPWAGAFDTQYF.

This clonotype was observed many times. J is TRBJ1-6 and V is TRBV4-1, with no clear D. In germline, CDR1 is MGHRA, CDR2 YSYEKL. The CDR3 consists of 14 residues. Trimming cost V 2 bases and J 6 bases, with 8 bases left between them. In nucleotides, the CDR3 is TGCGCCAGCAGCCAACTACACTTTAATTCACCCCTCCACTTT. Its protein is CASSQLHFNSPLHF.

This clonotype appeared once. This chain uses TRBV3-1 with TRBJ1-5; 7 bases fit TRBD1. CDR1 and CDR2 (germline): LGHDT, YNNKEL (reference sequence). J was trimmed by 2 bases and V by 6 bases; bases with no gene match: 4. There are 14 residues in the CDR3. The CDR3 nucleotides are TGTGCCAGCAGTCGGGACAGTGGCAATCAGCCCCAGCATTTT. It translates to CASSRDSGNQPQHF.

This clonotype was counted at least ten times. CDR3 in DNA: TGTGCCAGCAGCGCCTCTAGGAAATCACCCCTCCACTTT. This encodes CASSASRKSPLHF. The rearrangement uses TRBV7-3 and TRBJ1-6, with D unclear. This CDR3 is built from 13 residues. Trimming removed 5 bases at V and 10 bases at J, with 12 bases between. Germline CDR1 and CDR2: SGHTA and FQGTGA. Full variable domain (outside the CDR3, taken from reference TRBV7-3 and TRBJ1-6): GAGVSQTPSNKVTEKGKYVELRCDPISGHTALYWYRQSLGQGPEFLIYFQGTGAADDSGLPNDRFFAVRPEGSVSTLKIQRTERGDSAVYLCASSASRKSPLHFGNGTRLTVT.

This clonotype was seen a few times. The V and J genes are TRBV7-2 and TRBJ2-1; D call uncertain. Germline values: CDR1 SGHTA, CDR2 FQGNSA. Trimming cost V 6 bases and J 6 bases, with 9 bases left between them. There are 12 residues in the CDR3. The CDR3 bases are TGTGCCAGCAGTTCTTTTGCCAATGAGCAGTTCTTC. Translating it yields CASSSFANEQFF.

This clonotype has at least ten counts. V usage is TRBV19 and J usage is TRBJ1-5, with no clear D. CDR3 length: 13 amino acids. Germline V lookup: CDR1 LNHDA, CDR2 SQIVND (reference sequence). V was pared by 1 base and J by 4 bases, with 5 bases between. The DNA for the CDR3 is TGTGCCAGTAGTATAGGTCAGAATCAGCCCCAGCATTTT. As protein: CASSIGQNQPQHF.

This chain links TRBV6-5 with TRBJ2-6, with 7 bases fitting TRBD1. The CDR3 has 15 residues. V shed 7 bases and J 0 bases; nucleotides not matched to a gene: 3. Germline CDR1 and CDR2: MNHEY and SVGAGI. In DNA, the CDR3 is TGTGCCAGCACCCGACAGGGCTCTGGGGCCAACGTCCTGACTTTC. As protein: CASTRQGSGANVLTF.

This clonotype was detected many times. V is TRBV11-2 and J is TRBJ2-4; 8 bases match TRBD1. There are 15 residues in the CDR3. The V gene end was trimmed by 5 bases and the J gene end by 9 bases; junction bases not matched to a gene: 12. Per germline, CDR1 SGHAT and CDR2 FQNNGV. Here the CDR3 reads CASSPGTGGRGIQYF. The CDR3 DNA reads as TGTGCCAGCAGCCCCGGGACAGGTGGACGCGGCATTCAGTACTTC.

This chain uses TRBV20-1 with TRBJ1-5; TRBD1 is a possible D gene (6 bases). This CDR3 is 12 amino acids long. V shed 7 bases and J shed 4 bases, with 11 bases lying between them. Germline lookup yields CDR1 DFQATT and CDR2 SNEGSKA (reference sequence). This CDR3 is CSGGPGNQPQHF. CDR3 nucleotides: TGCAGTGGGGGGCCTGGGAATCAGCCCCAGCATTTT.

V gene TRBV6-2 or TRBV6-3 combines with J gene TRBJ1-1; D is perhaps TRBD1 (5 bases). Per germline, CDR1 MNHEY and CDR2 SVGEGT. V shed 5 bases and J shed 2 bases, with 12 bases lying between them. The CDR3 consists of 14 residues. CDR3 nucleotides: TGTGCCAGCAGTCCCGACAGTAGCAACACTGAAGCTTTCTTT. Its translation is CASSPDSSNTEAFF.

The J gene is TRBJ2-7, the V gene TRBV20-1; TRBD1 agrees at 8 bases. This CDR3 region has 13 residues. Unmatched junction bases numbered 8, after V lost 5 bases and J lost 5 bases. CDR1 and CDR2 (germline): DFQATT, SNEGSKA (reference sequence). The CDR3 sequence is CSALRGLVDEQYF. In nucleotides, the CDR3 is TGCAGTGCTCTCAGGGGGCTGGTTGACGAGCAGTACTTC.

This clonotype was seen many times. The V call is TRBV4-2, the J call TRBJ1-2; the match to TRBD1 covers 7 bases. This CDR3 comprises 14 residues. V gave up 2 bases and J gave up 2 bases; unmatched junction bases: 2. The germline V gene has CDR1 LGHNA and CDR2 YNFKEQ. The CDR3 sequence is CASSQPGQNYGYTF. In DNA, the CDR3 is TGTGCCAGCAGCCAACCGGGACAGAACTATGGCTACACCTTC.

The CDR3 is CASSVAGQTSGANVLTF. The CDR3 DNA follows: TGTGCCAGCAGCGTAGCGGGACAGACCTCTGGGGCCAACGTCCTGACTTTC. This chain connects TRBV9 to TRBJ2-6; TRBD1 agrees at 7 bases. J lost 0 bases, V lost 0 bases, and 3 bases had no gene match. The germline gives CDR1 SGDLS, CDR2 YYNGEE. The CDR3 has 17 amino acids.

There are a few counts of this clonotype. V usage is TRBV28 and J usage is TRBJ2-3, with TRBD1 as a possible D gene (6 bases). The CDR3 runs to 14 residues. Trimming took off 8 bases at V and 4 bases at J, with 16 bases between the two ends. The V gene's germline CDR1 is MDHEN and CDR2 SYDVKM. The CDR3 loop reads CASFPPNRADTQYF. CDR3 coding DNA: TGTGCCAGCTTCCCTCCCAACAGGGCAGATACGCAGTATTTT.

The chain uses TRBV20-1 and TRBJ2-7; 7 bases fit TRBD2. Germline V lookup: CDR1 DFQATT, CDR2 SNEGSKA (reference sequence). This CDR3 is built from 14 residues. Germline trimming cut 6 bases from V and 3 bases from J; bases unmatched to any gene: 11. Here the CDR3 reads CSAVRPGGNYEQYF. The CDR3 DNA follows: TGCAGTGCCGTCCGCCCCGGGGGGAACTACGAGCAGTACTTC.